In this sample, the clone carrying this T cell receptor (beta chain) turned up many times. Antigen specificity is unknown. As for time point: sample taken at primary tumor resection. Tumor, nontumor lung or frozen PBMC supplied whole RNA, sequenced without sorting. This entry comes from a study of spatial heterogeneity in lung cancer. About the research overall: A unique TCR and UMI combination showed up more than ten times in raw reads, on average.

The library protocol tagged each TCR cDNA with a unique molecular identifier. TCRdb independently ran MiXCR on the 5' RACE reads; one entry per CDR3 protein. The sample contains about 10,000 distinct CDR3 sequences, 8% of which appear only once. Study conclusions and caveats: Intratumoral expanded alpha and beta TCR counts were found to track tumor mutation counts. Tallies of expanded TCRs, which were sorted into ubiquitous and regional groups, correlated with counts of ubiquitous and regional nonsynonymous mutations, respectively.

The sequence was collected from a male donor with early-stage non-small cell lung cancer. The specimen was lung tumor tissue, collected at surgery.

CDR3 sequence (DNA): TGTGCCAGCAGTCGTAGACAGGCTGGAAACACCATATATTTT. Encoded protein: CASSRRQAGNTIYF. The rearrangement links TRBV6-5 to TRBJ1-3; a weak D match, TRBD1 (6 bases). This CDR3 is 14 amino acids long. In germline, CDR1 is MNHEY, CDR2 SVGAGI. V was clipped by 5 bases and J by 2 bases, with 10 bases between them.